Detailed here is one T cell receptor beta chain. This sample was taken from a study of response to subunit inactivated influenza vaccine. The CDR3 runs 13 residues. V shed 3 bases and J shed 5 bases, with 8 bases lying between them. From germline, CDR1 is SEHNR and CDR2 FQNEAQ (reference sequence). Each CDR3 protein gets one entry after TCRdb re-called the RT-PCR reads with MiXCR. The data hold under 750,000 distinct CDR3 sequences, with over 9.5% observed a single time. The TCR comes from a man in his fifties or sixties who received an inactivated influenza vaccine. The rearrangement uses TRBV7-9 and TRBJ2-1; D gene ambiguous. The source was PBMCs from blood, collected on the day of vaccination. CDR3 nucleotides: TGTGCCAGCAGCTTTCGGGTGAACAATGAGCAGTTCTTC. Its protein is CASSFRVNNEQFF.